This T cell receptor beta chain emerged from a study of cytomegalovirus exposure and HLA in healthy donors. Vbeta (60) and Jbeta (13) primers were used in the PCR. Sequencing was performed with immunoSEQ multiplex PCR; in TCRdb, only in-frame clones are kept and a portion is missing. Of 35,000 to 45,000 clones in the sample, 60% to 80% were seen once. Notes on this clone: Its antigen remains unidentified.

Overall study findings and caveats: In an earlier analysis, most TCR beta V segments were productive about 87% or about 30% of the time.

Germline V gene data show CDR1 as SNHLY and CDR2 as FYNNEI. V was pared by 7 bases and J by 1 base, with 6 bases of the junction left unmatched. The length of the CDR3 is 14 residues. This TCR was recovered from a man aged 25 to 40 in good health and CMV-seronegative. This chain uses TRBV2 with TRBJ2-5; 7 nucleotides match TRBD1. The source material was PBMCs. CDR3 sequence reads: CASTGGQAQETQYF. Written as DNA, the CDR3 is TGTGCCAGCACCGGAGGACAGGCCCAAGAGACCCAGTACTTC.